Below, 20 T cell receptor beta chains from the same sample are listed, as sequenced in a study of shared clonotypes between healthy human individuals. Repertoires were generated with immunoSEQ multiplex PCR, while TCRdb's copy carries only in-frame clones and drops some. This sample has about 2.4 million clones; 90% to 95% occur once, and the top ten carry about 0.13%. The sample comprised naive CD4+ T cells sorted from blood. Stated subset: CD45RA+ positively selected. The receptors were gathered from a man between 18 and 35 years old in good health.

The rearrangement links TRBV10-2 to TRBJ2-7; the D gene is possibly TRBD2 (5 bases). CDR1 WSHSY and CDR2 SAAADI come from the germline V gene. The CDR3 is 13 residues long. V gave up 5 bases and J gave up 4 bases, with 12 bases separating them. CDR3 bases: TGCGCCAGCAGTAAGGCACCGGGGTACGAGCAGTACTTC. Its translation: CASSKAPGYEQYF.

The gene calls are TRBV6-6 and TRBJ2-7; unclear D gene. From germline, CDR1 is MNHNY and CDR2 SVGAGI (reference sequence). Trimming removed 5 bases from V and 7 bases from J, with 12 bases in between. The CDR3 totals 12 residues. Here the CDR3 reads CASSAGLREQYF. The CDR3 DNA sequence: TGTGCCAGCAGTGCCGGGCTGCGGGAGCAGTACTTC.

V and J are TRBV6-1 and TRBJ1-1; tentatively, D is TRBD1 (5 bases). The CDR3 length is 14 residues. The V and J ends lost 3 bases and 1 base respectively, with 9 bases between them. The germline gives CDR1 MNHNS, CDR2 SASEGT. The CDR3 DNA is TGTGCCAGCAGTGATGGAGGGGCGAACACTGAAGCTTTCTTT. The encoded protein is CASSDGGANTEAFF.

V gene TRBV13 combines with J gene TRBJ2-2; 8 bases map to TRBD1. The CDR3 consists of 13 residues. J gave up 1 base and V 8 bases, and 0 bases lay outside the gene matches. CDR1 and CDR2 (germline): PRHDT, FYEKMQ (reference sequence). The CDR3 spells CASGQGNTGELFF. The CDR3 DNA sequence: TGTGCCAGCGGACAGGGGAACACCGGGGAGCTGTTTTTT.

This clone was picked up one time. The chain employs TRBV5-1 and TRBJ2-2; 9 bases are shared with TRBD1. With 6 bases clipped from V and 0 bases from J, the junction kept 15 bases outside the gene matches. The V gene's germline CDR1 is SGHRS and CDR2 YFSETQ. The CDR3 has 19 residues. The CDR3 is CASNRRKFGTGPNTGELFF. CDR3 coding DNA: TGCGCCAGCAACCGTAGAAAGTTCGGGACAGGGCCGAACACCGGGGAGCTGTTTTTT.

About this clone: The same CDR3 also results from other DNA sequences found in this sample. The V call is TRBV10-3, the J call TRBJ2-5, with D possibly matching TRBD2 (6 bases). The CDR3 sequence is 13 residues long. Trimming removed 4 bases from V and 2 bases from J, with 8 bases in between. Germline lookup yields CDR1 ENHRY and CDR2 SYGVKD. CDR3 nucleotide sequence: TGTGCCATCAGTGGAGGAGGGCAAGAGACCCAGTACTTC. Residues: CAISGGGQETQYF.

The V and J genes are TRBV18 and TRBJ1-1, with 9 bases lining up with TRBD1. CDR3 size: 16 residues. The V gene end was trimmed by 3 bases and the J gene end by 4 bases; junction bases not matched to a gene: 9. CDR1 is KGHSH and CDR2 is LQKENI in the germline V gene. CDR3 region: CASSPLGTGRSTEAFF. CDR3 sequence (DNA): TGTGCCAGCTCACCCCTCGGGACAGGGAGGAGCACTGAAGCTTTCTTT.

The chain joins TRBV7-2 to TRBJ2-5; D may match TRBD1 or TRBD2 (5 bases each). Germline CDR1 SGHTA, CDR2 FQGNSA. The V and J ends lost 3 bases and 4 bases respectively, with 9 bases between them. There are 13 residues in the CDR3. CDR3 protein: CASSFVGAETQYF. Here the CDR3 DNA reads TGTGCCAGCAGCTTCGTCGGGGCAGAGACCCAGTACTTC.

In DNA, the CDR3 is TGTGCCAGCGGGTTGACAGCCCTGCTCTACAATGAGCAGTTCTTC. Protein product: CASGLTALLYNEQFF. The chain links TRBV28 to TRBJ2-1, with TRBD1 as a possible D gene (5 bases). The CDR3 has 15 amino acids. The germline CDR1 and CDR2 sequences are MDHEN and SYDVKM. V was trimmed by 8 bases and J by 3 bases, leaving 17 bases between them.

The CDR3 is CASSPLEGIQYF. In DNA, the CDR3 is TGTGCCAGCAGCCCCCTGGAGGGCATTCAGTACTTC. The chain uses TRBV7-9 and TRBJ2-4; a weak D match, TRBD2 (6 bases). V lost 5 bases, J lost 9 bases, and 11 bases lay in between. Germline loops: CDR1 SEHNR, CDR2 FQNEAQ (reference sequence). The CDR3 totals 12 residues.

This rearrangement joins TRBV5-1 to TRBJ2-7; 12 nucleotides match TRBD2. This CDR3 comprises 18 residues. Germline CDR1 is SGHRS and CDR2 is YFSETQ. Trimming removed 3 bases from V and 0 bases from J; junction bases left unmatched: 10. In DNA, the CDR3 is TGCGCCAGCAGCTATCGACTAGCGGGAGTTACCCACTCCTACGAGCAGTACTTC. It encodes CASSYRLAGVTHSYEQYF.

CDR3 amino acids: CASSHRDRSLEGYTF. CDR3 in DNA: TGTGCCAGCTCGCATAGGGACAGGTCCCTTGAAGGCTACACCTTC. V gene TRBV18 combines with J gene TRBJ1-2, with 8 bases that match TRBD1. The CDR3 is made up of 15 amino acids. Germline V gene data show CDR1 as KGHSH and CDR2 as LQKENI. J gave up 8 bases and V 6 bases, and 14 bases lay outside the gene matches.

This clone was recorded once. This rearrangement joins TRBV28 to TRBJ1-2, with 10 positions matching TRBD1. This CDR3 spans 13 amino acids. J lost 8 bases, V lost 5 bases, and 5 bases had no gene match. Germline V gene data show CDR1 as MDHEN and CDR2 as SYDVKM. The CDR3 is CASSPLDRGGYTF. CDR3 DNA: TGTGCCAGCAGTCCGTTGGACAGGGGGGGCTACACCTTC.

In its sample, this clone was seen once. Other DNA sequences in the sample encode the same CDR3. The J gene is TRBJ2-3, the V gene TRBV7-2, with D uncertain. Trimming removed 0 bases at V and 6 bases at J, with 4 bases between. The CDR3 contains 12 residues. Germline CDR1 reads SGHTA; CDR2 reads FQGNSA. The CDR3 here is CASSLATDTQYF. DNA of the CDR3: TGTGCCAGCAGCTTAGCGACCGATACGCAGTATTTT. Looking up the rest from reference TRBV7-2 and TRBJ2-3 gives the full variable domain: GAGVSQSPSNKVTEKGKDVELRCDPISGHTALYWYRQSLGQGLEFLIYFQGNSAPDKSGLPSDRFSAERTGGSVSTLTIQRTQQEDSAVYLCASSLATDTQYFGPGTRLTVL.

V gene TRBV6-1 combines with J gene TRBJ2-7; the match to TRBD2 covers 10 bases. V gave up 2 bases and J gave up 4 bases; unmatched junction bases: 8. Germline V CDR1 and CDR2: MNHNS, SASEGT. The CDR3 is 16 residues long. CDR3 in amino acids: CASSEQGPAGGYEQYF. For the CDR3, the DNA is TGTGCCAGCAGTGAACAAGGGCCAGCGGGAGGGTACGAGCAGTACTTC.

The chain links TRBV7-8 to TRBJ2-2; D unclear. CDR3 length equals 14 residues. CDR1 is SGHVS and CDR2 is FQNEAQ in the germline V gene. The ends were cut back, 10 bases at V and 2 bases at J, with 14 bases in the middle. The CDR3 protein is CATDPEVNTGELFF. CDR3 DNA sequence: TGTGCCACAGACCCCGAGGTCAACACCGGGGAGCTGTTTTTT.

The rearrangement links TRBV6-6 to TRBJ2-2, with a possible D match to TRBD1 (5 bases). Trimming took 4 bases from V and 1 from J, leaving 7 bases between them. The germline V gene has CDR1 MNHNY and CDR2 SVGAGI (reference sequence). CDR3 length equals 14 residues. The DNA for the CDR3 is TGTGCCAGCAGTTTAACAGGGAACACCGGGGAGCTGTTTTTT. Protein sequence: CASSLTGNTGELFF.

The V gene is TRBV30, the J gene TRBJ2-2, with TRBD2 matching 7 bases. Germline trimming cut 3 bases from V and 5 bases from J; bases unmatched to any gene: 3. The CDR3 spans 13 residues. Germline-derived CDR1 and CDR2 are GTSNPN and SVGIG (reference sequence). The CDR3 loop reads CAWRGRGTGELFF. As DNA, the CDR3 is TGTGCCTGGAGGGGGAGGGGTACCGGGGAGCTGTTTTTT.

The rearrangement uses TRBV28 and TRBJ2-2; D possibly corresponds to TRBD1 (5 bases). The V end lost 4 bases, the J end lost 2 bases, and 14 bases lay between the germline ends. Germline CDR1 reads MDHEN; CDR2 reads SYDVKM. CDR3 length: 16 residues. The CDR3 spells CASSSPTGTNTGELFF. As DNA, the CDR3 is TGTGCCAGCAGTTCCCCCACAGGAACAAACACCGGGGAGCTGTTTTTT.

The V call is TRBV5-1, the J call TRBJ2-1, with 9 bases matching TRBD2. The CDR3 runs 16 residues. Germline lookup yields CDR1 SGHRS and CDR2 YFSETQ. V shed 1 base, J shed 3 bases, and the junction held 5 bases outside the gene matches. Here the CDR3 reads CASSLINSGGYNEQFF. The CDR3 DNA follows: TGCGCCAGCAGCTTGATAAATAGCGGGGGCTACAATGAGCAGTTCTTC.